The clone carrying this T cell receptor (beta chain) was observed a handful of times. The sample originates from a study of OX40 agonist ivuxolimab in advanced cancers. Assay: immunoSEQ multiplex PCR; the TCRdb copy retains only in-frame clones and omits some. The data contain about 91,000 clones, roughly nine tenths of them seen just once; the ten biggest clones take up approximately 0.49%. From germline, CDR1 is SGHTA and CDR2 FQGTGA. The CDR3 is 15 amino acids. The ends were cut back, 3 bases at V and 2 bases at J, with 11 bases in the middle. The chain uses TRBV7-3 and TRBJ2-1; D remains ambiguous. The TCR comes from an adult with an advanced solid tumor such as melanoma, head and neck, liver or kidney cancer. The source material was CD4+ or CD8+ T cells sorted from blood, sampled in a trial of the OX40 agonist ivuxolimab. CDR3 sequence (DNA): TGTGCCAGCAGCTTTGGCACGGCTACCTACAATGAGCAGTTCTTC. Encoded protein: CASSFGTATYNEQFF.